This record covers a single TCR beta chain. The trim removed 2 bases at V and 3 bases at J, leaving 12 bases unmatched. The CDR3 totals 18 residues. The V gene's germline CDR1 is SGHRS and CDR2 YFSETQ. This entry belongs to a study of blood T cell repertoires in COVID-19. Clones were read by immunoSEQ multiplex PCR, and TCRdb kept only the in-frame ones, dropping some. The sample lists a few hundred thousand clones, approximately 83% seen once, with around 3.6% in the top ten. The chain recombines TRBV5-1 with TRBJ2-7, with TRBD2 matching 12 bases. The clonotype comes from a man in his fifties or sixties who had recovered from COVID-19. Sequenced: PBMCs or T cells enriched from blood (not recorded which). CDR3 nucleotides: TGCGCCAGCAGCTTTACCGGACTAGCGGGACCGCCTGGCTACGAGCAGTACTTC. Its protein is CASSFTGLAGPPGYEQYF.